This T cell receptor (beta chain) was found in a study of immune heterogeneity within non-small cell lung tumors. Study context: Of the tumors, a few were squamous cell, roughly 10 non-squamous, and 1 not otherwise specified.

TCR beta CDR3 was amplified by multiplex PCR using 32 V and 13 J primers. TCRdb re-called the multiplex PCR reads through MiXCR, storing one row per CDR3 protein. The repertoire includes under 35,000 distinct CDR3 sequences, 28% of them detected once, and around 4.1% sits in the top ten. For each sample, template was roughly 640 ng of bulk tumor genomic DNA. Several biopsies per primary tumor were taken during surgery, spaced as far apart as possible. Curative surgery was undertaken by patients, who had untreated, newly diagnosed non-small cell lung cancer. Non-small cell lung cancer patients, newly diagnosed and having surgery with curative intent, served as donors. This clonotype showed up many times. Its target is unknown. Study results and caveats: Identical dominant CDR3 beta clonotypes showed recurrence across tumor sites within a patient, and site-unique high-frequency clones were also present. Each patient largely had their own distinct set of high-frequency T-cell receptor beta clonotypes.

V was clipped by 4 bases and J by 7 bases, with 13 bases between them. This CDR3 has 12 amino acids. Germline CDR1 and CDR2: DFQATT and SNEGSKA (reference sequence). This TCR was recovered from a man aged 35-49 years with non-small cell lung cancer. The specimen sequenced was lung tumor tissue. The rearrangement uses TRBV20-1 and TRBJ1-2; D possibly corresponds to TRBD1 (6 bases). Written as DNA, the CDR3 is TGCAGTGCTATCGCGGGGGCTGGTGGCTACACCTTC. This codes for CSAIAGAGGYTF.